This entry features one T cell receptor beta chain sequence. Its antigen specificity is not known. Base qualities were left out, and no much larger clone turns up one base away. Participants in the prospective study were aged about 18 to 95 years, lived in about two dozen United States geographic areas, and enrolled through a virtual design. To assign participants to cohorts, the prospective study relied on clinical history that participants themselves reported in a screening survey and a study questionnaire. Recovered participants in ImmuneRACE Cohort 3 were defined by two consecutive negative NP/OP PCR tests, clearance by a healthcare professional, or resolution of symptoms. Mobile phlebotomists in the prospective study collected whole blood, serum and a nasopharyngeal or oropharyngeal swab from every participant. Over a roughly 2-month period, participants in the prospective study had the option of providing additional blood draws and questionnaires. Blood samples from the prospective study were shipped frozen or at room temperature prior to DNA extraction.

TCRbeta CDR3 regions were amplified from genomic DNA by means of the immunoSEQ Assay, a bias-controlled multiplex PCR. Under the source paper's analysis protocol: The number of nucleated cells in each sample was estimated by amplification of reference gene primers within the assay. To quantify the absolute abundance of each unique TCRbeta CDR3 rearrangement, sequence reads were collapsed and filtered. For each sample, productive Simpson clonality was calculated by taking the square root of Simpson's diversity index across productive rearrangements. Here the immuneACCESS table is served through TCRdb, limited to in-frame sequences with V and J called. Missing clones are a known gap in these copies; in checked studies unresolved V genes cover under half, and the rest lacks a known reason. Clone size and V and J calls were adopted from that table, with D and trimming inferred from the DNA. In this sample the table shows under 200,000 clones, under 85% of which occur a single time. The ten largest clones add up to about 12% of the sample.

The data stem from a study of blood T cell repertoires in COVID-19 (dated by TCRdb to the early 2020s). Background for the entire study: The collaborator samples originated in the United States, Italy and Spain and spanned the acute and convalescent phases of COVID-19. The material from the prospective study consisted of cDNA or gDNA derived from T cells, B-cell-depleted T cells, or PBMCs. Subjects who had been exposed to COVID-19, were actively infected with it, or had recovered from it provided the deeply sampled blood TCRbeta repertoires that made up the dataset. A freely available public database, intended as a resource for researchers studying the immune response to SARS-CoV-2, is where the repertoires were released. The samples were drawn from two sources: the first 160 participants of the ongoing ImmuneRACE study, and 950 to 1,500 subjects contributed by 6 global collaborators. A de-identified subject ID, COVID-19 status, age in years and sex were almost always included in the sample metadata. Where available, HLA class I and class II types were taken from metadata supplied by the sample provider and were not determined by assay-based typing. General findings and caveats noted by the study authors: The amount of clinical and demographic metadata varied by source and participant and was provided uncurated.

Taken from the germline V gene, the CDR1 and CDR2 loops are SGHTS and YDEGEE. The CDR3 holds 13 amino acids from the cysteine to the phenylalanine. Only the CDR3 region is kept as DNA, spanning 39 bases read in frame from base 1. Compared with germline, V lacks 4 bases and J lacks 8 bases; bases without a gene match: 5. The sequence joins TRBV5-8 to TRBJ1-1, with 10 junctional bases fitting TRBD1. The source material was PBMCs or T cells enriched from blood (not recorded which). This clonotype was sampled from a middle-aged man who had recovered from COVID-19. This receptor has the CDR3 CASSPGQGLEAFF. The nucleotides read TGTGCCAGCAGCCCGGGACAGGGGTTAGAAGCTTTCTTT. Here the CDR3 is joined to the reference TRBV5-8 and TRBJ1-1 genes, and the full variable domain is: EAGVTQSPTHLIKTRGQQATLRCSPISGHTSVYWYQQALGLGLQFLLWYDEGEERNRGNFPPRFSGRQFPNYSSELNVNALELEDSALYLCASSPGQGLEAFFGQGTRLTVV.